This note documents a single T cell receptor beta chain sequence. These data come from a study of CD8 T cells in Susac syndrome. Reverse transcription of about 0.5 to 1 ug RNA used random hexamers. TCRdb passed the immunoSEQ multiplex PCR reads through MiXCR, listing each CDR3 protein once. The sample carries about 300,000 distinct CDR3 sequences, 85% recorded once. This CDR3 is built from 18 residues. The germline V and J ends were trimmed by 2 bases and 4 bases, with 21 bases remaining between them. Germline V gene sequence: CDR1 MDHEN, CDR2 SYDVKM. The sample was CD8+ T cells from PBMCs. The chain combines TRBV28 with TRBJ1-5, with D perhaps TRBD1 (6 bases). The sequence came from a human donor with multiple sclerosis. CDR3 in DNA: TGTGCCAGCAGTTTAGTTTTCTTGGGGGCACTACTAAATCAGCCCCAGCATTTT. Translation: CASSLVFLGALLNQPQHF.